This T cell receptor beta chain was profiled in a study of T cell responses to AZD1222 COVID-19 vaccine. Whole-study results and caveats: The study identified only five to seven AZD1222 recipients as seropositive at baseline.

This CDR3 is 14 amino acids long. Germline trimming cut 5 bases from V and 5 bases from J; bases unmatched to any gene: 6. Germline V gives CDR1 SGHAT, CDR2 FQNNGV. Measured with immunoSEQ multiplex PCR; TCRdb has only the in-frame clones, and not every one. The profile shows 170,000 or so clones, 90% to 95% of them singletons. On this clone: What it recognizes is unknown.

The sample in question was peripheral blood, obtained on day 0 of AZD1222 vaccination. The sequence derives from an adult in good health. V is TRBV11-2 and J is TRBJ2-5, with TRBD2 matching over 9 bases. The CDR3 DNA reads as TGTGCCAGCAGCCCGGGACTAGCAAAGGAGACCCAGTACTTC. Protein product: CASSPGLAKETQYF. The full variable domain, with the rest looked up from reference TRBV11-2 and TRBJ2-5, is EAGVAQSPRYKIIEKRQSVAFWCNPISGHATLYWYQQILGQGPKLLIQFQNNGVVDDSQLPKDRFSAERLKGVDSTLKIQPAKLEDSAVYLCASSPGLAKETQYFGPGTRLLVL.